This T cell receptor beta chain came from a study of response to subunit inactivated influenza vaccine. Notes on the study in general: The authors offered the suggestion that each seasonal influenza vaccination recruits few new T cells.

About this clonotype: The antigen is not known.

TCRdb ran MiXCR on the RT-PCR reads and lists one entry per CDR3 protein. The sample has some 520,000 distinct CDR3 sequences; approximately 15% are singletons. Germline-derived CDR1 and CDR2 are DFQATT and SNEGSKA (reference sequence). Trimming took 1 base from V and 5 from J; bases not matched to a gene: 8. The CDR3 is 17 amino acids. This chain links TRBV20-1 with TRBJ2-3; 14 nucleotides align to TRBD2. The sequencing here drew on CD4+ T cells sorted from PBMCs, taken around 2 years after vaccination. The sequence was collected from a man aged 45-69 years who received an inactivated influenza vaccine. The CDR3 is CSARVWGTSGGRDTQYF. The CDR3 DNA sequence: TGCAGTGCTAGAGTATGGGGGACTAGCGGGGGAAGAGATACGCAGTATTTT.